This TCR beta chain was identified during a study of T cell responses to AZD1222 COVID-19 vaccine. V was cut by 1 base and J by 3 bases, with 14 bases left in between. The CDR3 consists of 15 residues. CDR1 and CDR2 (germline): SGHRS, YFSETQ. Assay used: immunoSEQ multiplex PCR; TCRdb lists only in-frame clones, some missing. The data contain 130,000 to 150,000 clones, 80% to 95% of them singletons. This clonotype originated in an adult in good health. J is TRBJ2-7 and V is TRBV5-1, with a weak D call TRBD2 (5 bases). Sequencing was performed on peripheral blood, taken on day 0 of AZD1222 vaccination. CDR3 region: CASSLIGESGYEQYF. The CDR3 coding sequence is TGCGCCAGCAGCTTGATCGGGGAATCGGGCTACGAGCAGTACTTC.